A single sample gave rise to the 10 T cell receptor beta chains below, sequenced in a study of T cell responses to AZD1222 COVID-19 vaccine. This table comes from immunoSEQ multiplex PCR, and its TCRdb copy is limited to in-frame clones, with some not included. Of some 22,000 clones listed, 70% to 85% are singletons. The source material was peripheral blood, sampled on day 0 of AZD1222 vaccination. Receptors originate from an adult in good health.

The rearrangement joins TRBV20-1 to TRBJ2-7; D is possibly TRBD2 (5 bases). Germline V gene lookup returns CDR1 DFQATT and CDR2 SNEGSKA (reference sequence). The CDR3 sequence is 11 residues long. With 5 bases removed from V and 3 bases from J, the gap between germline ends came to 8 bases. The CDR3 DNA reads TGCAGTGCTCCCGGGATCTACGAGCAGTACTTC. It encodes CSAPGIYEQYF.

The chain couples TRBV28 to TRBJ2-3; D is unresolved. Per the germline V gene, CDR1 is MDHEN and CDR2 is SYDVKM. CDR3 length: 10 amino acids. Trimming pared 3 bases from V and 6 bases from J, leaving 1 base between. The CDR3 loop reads CASSFDTQYF. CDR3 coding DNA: TGTGCCAGCAGTTTTGATACGCAGTATTTT.

CDR3 in DNA: TGCGCCAGCAGCTTCCGACAGGCAACAGGCGAGCAGTACTTC. Its protein is CASSFRQATGEQYF. J is TRBJ2-7 and V is TRBV5-1, with D possibly matching TRBD1 (6 bases). This CDR3 region has 14 residues. CDR1 and CDR2 (germline): SGHRS, YFSETQ. Between the trimmed V and J ends, which lost 2 bases and 6 bases, there was a span of 15 bases.

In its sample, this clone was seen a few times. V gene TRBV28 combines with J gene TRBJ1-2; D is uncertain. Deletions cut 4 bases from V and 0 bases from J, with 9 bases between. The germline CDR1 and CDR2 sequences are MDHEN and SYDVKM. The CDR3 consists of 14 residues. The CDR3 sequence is CASSSGLANYGYTF. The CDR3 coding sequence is TGTGCCAGCAGTTCAGGCCTAGCTAACTATGGCTACACCTTC.

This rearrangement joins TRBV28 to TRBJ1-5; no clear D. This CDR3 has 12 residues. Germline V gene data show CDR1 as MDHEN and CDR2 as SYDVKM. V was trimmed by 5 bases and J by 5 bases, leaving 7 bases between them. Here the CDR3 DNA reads TGTGCCAGCAGTGCTAGGGATCAGCCCCAGCATTTT. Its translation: CASSARDQPQHF. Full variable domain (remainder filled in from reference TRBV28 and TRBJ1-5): DVKVTQSSRYLVKRTGEKVFLECVQDMDHENMFWYRQDPGLGLRLIYFSYDVKMKEKGDIPEGYSVSREKKERFSLILESASTNQTSMYLCASSARDQPQHFGDGTRLSIL.

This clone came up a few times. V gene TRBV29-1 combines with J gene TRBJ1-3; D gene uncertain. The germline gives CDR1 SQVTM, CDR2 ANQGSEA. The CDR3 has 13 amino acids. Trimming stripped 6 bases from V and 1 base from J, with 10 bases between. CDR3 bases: TGCAGCGTGGATGAGCAGTCTGGAAACACCATATATTTT. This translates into CSVDEQSGNTIYF.

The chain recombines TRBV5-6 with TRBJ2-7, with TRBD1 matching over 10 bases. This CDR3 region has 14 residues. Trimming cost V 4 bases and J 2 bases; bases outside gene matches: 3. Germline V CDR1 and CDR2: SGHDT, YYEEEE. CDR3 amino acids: CASSPGTGAYEQYF. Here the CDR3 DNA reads TGTGCCAGCAGCCCCGGGACAGGGGCCTACGAGCAGTACTTC.

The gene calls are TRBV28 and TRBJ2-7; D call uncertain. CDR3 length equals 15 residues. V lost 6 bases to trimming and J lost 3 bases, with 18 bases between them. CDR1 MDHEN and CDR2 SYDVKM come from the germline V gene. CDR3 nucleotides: TGTGCCAGCAGCCTTAAAGGGATCCCGCGCTACGAGCAGTACTTC. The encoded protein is CASSLKGIPRYEQYF. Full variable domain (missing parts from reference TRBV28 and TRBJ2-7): DVKVTQSSRYLVKRTGEKVFLECVQDMDHENMFWYRQDPGLGLRLIYFSYDVKMKEKGDIPEGYSVSREKKERFSLILESASTNQTSMYLCASSLKGIPRYEQYFGPGTRLTVT.

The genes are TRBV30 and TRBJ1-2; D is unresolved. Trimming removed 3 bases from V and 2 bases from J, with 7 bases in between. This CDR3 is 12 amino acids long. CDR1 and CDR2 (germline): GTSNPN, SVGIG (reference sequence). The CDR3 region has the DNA TGTGCCTGGAGCGGCAACAACTATGGCTACACCTTC. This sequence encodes CAWSGNNYGYTF.

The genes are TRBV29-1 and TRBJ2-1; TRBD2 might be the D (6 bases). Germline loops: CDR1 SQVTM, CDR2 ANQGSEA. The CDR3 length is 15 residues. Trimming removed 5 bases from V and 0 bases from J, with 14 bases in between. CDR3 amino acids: CSVSSGSVSYNEQFF. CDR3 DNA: TGCAGCGTTTCGAGCGGGTCGGTCTCCTACAATGAGCAGTTCTTC.